The next 8 T cell receptor beta chains were all read from a single sample in a study of OX40 agonist ivuxolimab in advanced cancers. Libraries were prepared by immunoSEQ multiplex PCR; TCRdb keeps only in-frame clonotypes and omits some of them. The repertoire holds around 25,000 clones, with 88% as singletons. Source: CD4+ or CD8+ T cells sorted from blood, taken in a trial of the OX40 agonist ivuxolimab. These receptor sequences come from an adult with an advanced solid tumor such as melanoma, head and neck, liver or kidney cancer.

The chain uses TRBV4-3 and TRBJ1-4, with unresolved D. CDR3 length: 15 residues. V lost 0 bases to trimming and J lost 7 bases, with 12 bases between them. Per the germline V gene, CDR1 is LGHNA and CDR2 is YSLEER. CDR3 DNA: TGCGCCAGCAGCCAAGAAGGCCGGCTCGGTGAAAAACTGTTTTTT. Its translation: CASSQEGRLGEKLFF.

This rearrangement joins TRBV2 to TRBJ2-5; D call uncertain. Germline V lookup: CDR1 SNHLY, CDR2 FYNNEI. CDR3 size: 13 residues. Trimming stripped 5 bases from V and 1 base from J, with 8 bases between. CDR3 region: CASSWAGQETQYF. The CDR3 DNA reads as TGTGCCAGCAGTTGGGCAGGCCAAGAGACCCAGTACTTC.

This chain joins TRBV28 and TRBJ2-5; tentatively, D is TRBD2 (6 bases). The CDR3 runs 15 residues. Trimming cost V 2 bases and J 4 bases, with 14 bases left between them. The germline V gene has CDR1 MDHEN and CDR2 SYDVKM. DNA for the CDR3: TGTGCCAGCAGTTTAGTGGGGGGTTCGCGAGAGACCCAGTACTTC. The encoded protein is CASSLVGGSRETQYF. Together with reference TRBV28 and TRBJ2-5, the CDR3 gives the full variable domain: DVKVTQSSRYLVKRTGEKVFLECVQDMDHENMFWYRQDPGLGLRLIYFSYDVKMKEKGDIPEGYSVSREKKERFSLILESASTNQTSMYLCASSLVGGSRETQYFGPGTRLLVL.

The chain joins TRBV11-3 to TRBJ2-3, with TRBD2 as a possible D gene (6 bases). V was clipped by 3 bases and J by 0 bases, with 7 bases between them. This CDR3 comprises 14 residues. Germline V gives CDR1 SGHNT, CDR2 YENEEA. CDR3 sequence (DNA): TGTGCCAGCAGCTTTAGCGGTAGCACAGATACGCAGTATTTT. It translates to CASSFSGSTDTQYF.

This rearrangement joins TRBV6-7 to TRBJ1-1; tentatively, D is TRBD1 (5 bases). TRBV6-7 is marked as an open reading frame, function uncertain. V was trimmed by 7 bases and J by 6 bases, leaving 15 bases between them. The CDR3 spans 13 residues. Here the CDR3 DNA reads TGTGCCAGCACCGGGACGGCCGGCGCTGAAGCTTTCTTT. It translates to CASTGTAGAEAFF.

This clone was seen more than once but under ten times. This sequence is one base from a far larger clone and is likely a read error. Other DNA sequences in the same sample also yield this CDR3. The V call is TRBV5-5, the J call TRBJ2-7; the D is unclear. From germline, CDR1 is SGHKS and CDR2 YYEKEE (reference sequence). Deletions cut 4 bases from V and 7 bases from J, with 24 bases between. This CDR3 has 16 amino acids. CDR3 region: CASSQESALERSEQYF. CDR3 in DNA: TGTGCCAGCAGCCAAGAATCGGCCCTCGAACGGTCTGAGCAGTACTTC.

The CDR3 loop reads CASSPWDFTDTQYF. CDR3 sequence (DNA): TGTGCCAGTAGTCCCTGGGACTTTACAGATACGCAGTATTTT. This chain joins TRBV19 and TRBJ2-3; D possibly corresponds to TRBD2 (6 bases). Trimming took 5 bases from V and 3 from J, leaving 12 bases between them. Germline CDR1 reads LNHDA; CDR2 reads SQIVND (reference sequence). The length of the CDR3 is 14 residues.

This clone is a singleton in its sample. The chain couples TRBV10-2 to TRBJ2-3; TRBD2 might be the D (5 bases). Germline-derived CDR1 and CDR2 are WSHSY and SAAADI. This CDR3 has 14 residues. The V end lost 3 bases, the J end lost 0 bases, and 7 bases lay between the germline ends. The CDR3 is CASSDRTSTDTQYF. Here the CDR3 DNA reads TGCGCCAGCAGTGATCGGACTAGCACAGATACGCAGTATTTT.